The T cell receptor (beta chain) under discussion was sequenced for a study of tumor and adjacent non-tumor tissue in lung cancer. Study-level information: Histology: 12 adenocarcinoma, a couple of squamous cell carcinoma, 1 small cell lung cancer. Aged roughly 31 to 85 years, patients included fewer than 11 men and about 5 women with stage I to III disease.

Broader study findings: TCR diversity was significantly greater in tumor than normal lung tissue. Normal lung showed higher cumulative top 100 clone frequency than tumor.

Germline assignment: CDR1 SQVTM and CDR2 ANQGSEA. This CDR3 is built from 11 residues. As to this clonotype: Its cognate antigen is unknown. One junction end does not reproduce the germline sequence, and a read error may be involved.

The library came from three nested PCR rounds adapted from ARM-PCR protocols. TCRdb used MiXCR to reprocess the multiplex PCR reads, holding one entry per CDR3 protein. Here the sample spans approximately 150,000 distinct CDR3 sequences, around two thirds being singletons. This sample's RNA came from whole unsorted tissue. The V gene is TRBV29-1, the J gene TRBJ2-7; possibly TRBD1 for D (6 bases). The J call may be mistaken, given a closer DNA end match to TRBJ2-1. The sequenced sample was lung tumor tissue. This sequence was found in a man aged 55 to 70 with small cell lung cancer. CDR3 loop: CGSLTGTEQFF. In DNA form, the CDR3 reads TGTGGCTCCTTAACAGGGACCGAGCAGTTCTTC.